This T cell receptor (beta chain) was retrieved from a study of blood T cell repertoires in COVID-19. Germline values: CDR1 SNHLY, CDR2 FYNNEI. V was shortened by 8 bases and J by 6 bases, with 11 bases between the two germline ends. The CDR3 has 12 residues. This clone was found a few times. Method: immunoSEQ multiplex PCR; TCRdb's copy keeps in-frame clones and lacks some. The repertoire has about 240,000 clones, about 81% of them found once; the top ten carry around 11%. The sequence came from a woman aged 55-70 years with active or convalescent COVID-19. Sequences were obtained from peripheral blood. J is TRBJ1-5 and V is TRBV2, with D unresolved. The CDR3 spells CASLAAGQPQHF. The DNA for the CDR3 is TGTGCCAGCTTGGCAGCGGGTCAGCCCCAGCATTTT.